This TCR beta chain was recovered during a study of T-cell memory formation after mild COVID-19. Whole-study context: Largely, the TCR clusters proved donor specific.

MiXCR, applied by TCRdb to the 5' RACE reads, yields one record per CDR3 protein. The sample includes about 500,000 distinct CDR3 sequences, around 21% of them seen just once. Germline lookup yields CDR1 SEHNR and CDR2 FQNEAQ (reference sequence). There are 17 residues in the CDR3. Between the trimmed V and J ends, which lost 1 base and 2 bases, there was a span of 16 bases. The V and J genes are TRBV7-9 and TRBJ2-3, with no clear D. Source material: PBMCs or a T cell subset sorted from them (not recorded which). The sequence was collected from an adult woman who had mild COVID-19 (a few samples of this study predate the infection). Cell type and time point are not known. The CDR3 bases are TGTGCCAGCAGCTTAGAAAGTACCGGTTGGTCCACAGATACGCAGTATTTT. This gives the protein CASSLESTGWSTDTQYF.